The 23 T cell receptor beta chains listed next were all sequenced from one sample in a study of T cells in women clearing cervical HPV infection. Clones were read by immunoSEQ multiplex PCR, and TCRdb kept only the in-frame ones, dropping some. In all, the sample yields 20,000 to 25,000 clones. The material sequenced was blood buffy coat. Source of these receptors: a woman between 18 and 75 years old with a cervical HPV16 infection that either progressed to CIN3+ or cleared (not recorded which).

With regard to this clone: Read sequence stops 3 residues before the CDR3 end, and the germline J gene provides the missing end. J is TRBJ2-3 and V is TRBV6-4; 13 positions match TRBD2. Germline V lookup: CDR1 MRHNA, CDR2 SNTAGT. The CDR3 runs to 15 residues. The V and J ends lost 6 bases and 5 bases, in that order; junction bases with no gene match: 5. Partial CDR3 DNA: TGTGCCAGCAGCCTTCGGACTAGCGGGGGAGATACG. Translation gives CASSLRTSGGDT. The complete CDR3 sequence is CASSLRTSGGDTQYF.

As regards this clone: The read terminates 3 residues ahead of where the CDR3 ends, so the germline J gene completes it. The V call is TRBV5-1, the J call TRBJ2-7, with TRBD2 matching 8 bases. J gave up 1 base and V 0 bases, and 12 bases lay outside the gene matches. Germline V gene sequence: CDR1 SGHRS, CDR2 YFSETQ. There are 18 residues in the CDR3. The sequenced part of the CDR3 DNA is TGCGCCAGCAGCTTGGAAGTTAGCGGGACGTCGATTTCCTACGAG. It translates to CASSLEVSGTSISYE. The whole CDR3 is CASSLEVSGTSISYEQYF.

Details on this clone: The CDR3 extends 3 residues past the end of the read, so its final part is completed from the germline J gene. This chain connects TRBV14 to TRBJ2-2, with D perhaps matching TRBD2 (5 bases). CDR1 SGHDN and CDR2 FVKESK come from the germline V gene. The V gene lost 4 bases and the J gene lost 6 bases, with 9 bases spanning the gap. CDR3 length equals 13 residues. CDR3 region: CASSLQRAGELFF. CDR3 DNA (partial): TGTGCCAGCAGCCTCCAGAGGGCCGGGGAG.

With respect to this clone: Sequencing ends 3 residues short of the CDR3 end; the germline J gene provides the rest. This rearrangement joins TRBV7-8 to TRBJ2-7, with D unclear. The CDR3 contains 15 residues. The V gene lost 5 bases and the J gene lost 0 bases, with 14 bases spanning the gap. CDR1 SGHVS and CDR2 FQNEAQ come from the germline V gene. The chain's CDR3 is CASSQPTRNSYEQYF. CDR3 DNA, as far as it was read: TGTGCCAGCAGCCAACCGACCAGGAACTCCTACGAG.

This chain's CDR3 is CSARDVSGGSSYNEQFF. Partial CDR3 DNA: TGCAGTGCTAGAGATGTTAGCGGGGGGAGCTCCTACAATGAG. The chain combines TRBV20-1 with TRBJ2-1; 10 nucleotides align to TRBD2. The read finishes 3 residues shy of the CDR3 end, and the germline J gene is used to complete it. The CDR3 spans 17 residues. J lost 0 bases, V lost 0 bases, and 5 bases had no gene match. Germline V gene lookup returns CDR1 DFQATT and CDR2 SNEGSKA (reference sequence).

With respect to this clone: The read ends 3 residues shy of where the CDR3 ends; the end is completed using the germline J gene. This chain joins TRBV2 and TRBJ2-1, with 12 bases matching TRBD2. Trimming at V came to 5 bases and at J to 1 base, leaving 9 bases not matched to a gene. The CDR3 has 18 residues. Germline V gene sequence: CDR1 SNHLY, CDR2 FYNNEI. The sequenced CDR3 bases are TGTGCCAGCAGTTCGACTAGCGGGAGAGCTAGGTCCTACAATGAG. Protein sequence: CASSSTSGRARSYNE. The whole CDR3 protein reads CASSSTSGRARSYNEQFF.

On this clone itself: The observed sequence ends 3 residues before the CDR3 terminus, with the missing tail filled in from the germline J gene. The gene calls are TRBV20-1 and TRBJ2-7, with TRBD2 as a possible D gene (6 bases). Germline CDR1 reads DFQATT; CDR2 reads SNEGSKA (reference sequence). The V end was cut by 2 bases, the J end by 0 bases, with 11 bases between. The CDR3 length is 14 residues. CDR3 DNA, as far as it was read: TGCAGTGCTAGACTAGCGTTGAGCTCCTACGAG. Translated, it gives CSARLALSSYE. The full-length CDR3 reads as CSARLALSSYEQYF.

About this clone: The DNA ends 3 residues before the CDR3 does, and the rest of the CDR3 is filled in from the germline J gene. The V and J genes are TRBV6-1 and TRBJ2-5, with D possibly being TRBD2 (7 bases). Per germline, CDR1 MNHNS and CDR2 SASEGT. The V gene lost 2 bases and the J gene lost 6 bases, with 13 bases spanning the gap. The CDR3 loop spans 14 amino acids. CDR3 loop: CASSESGGVQTQYF. CDR3 DNA, as far as it was read: TGTGCCAGCAGTGAATCGGGGGGCGTACAGACC.

A remark on this clone: The sequence runs out 3 residues before the end of the CDR3; the remainder is reconstructed from the germline J gene. The chain recombines TRBV28 with TRBJ1-5, with 7 bases matching TRBD1. Germline values: CDR1 MDHEN, CDR2 SYDVKM. The CDR3 totals 17 residues. The trim removed 2 bases at V and 7 bases at J, leaving 14 bases unmatched. CDR3 DNA (partial): TGTGCCAGCAGTTTAGCAGGGGGTTGGAGTGGAAAGCAGCCC. Residues: CASSLAGGWSGKQP. The full CDR3 protein reads CASSLAGGWSGKQPQHF.

Worth noting for this clone: The CDR3 end lies 3 residues beyond the end of the read and is filled in from the germline J gene. The chain joins TRBV28 to TRBJ2-1, with 7 bases that match TRBD1. V trimming: 4 bases; J trimming: 0 bases; junction bases outside the gene matches: 15. Germline CDR1 is MDHEN and CDR2 is SYDVKM. This CDR3 spans 19 amino acids. CDR3 loop: CASSSPRTGPLSSYNEQFF. The CDR3 DNA, read in part, is TGTGCCAGCAGTTCGCCGAGGACAGGCCCTCTCAGCTCCTACAATGAG.

The sequenced CDR3 bases are TGCGCCAGCAGCCAAGAAGCGTCTAGCGGGAGTCTCAATGAG. This translates into CASSQEASSGSLNE. From start to end, the CDR3 is CASSQEASSGSLNEQFF. The chain uses TRBV4-1 and TRBJ2-1; 10 bases line up with TRBD2. The read ends 3 residues early relative to the CDR3; the germline J gene fills the gap. J gave up 6 bases and V 0 bases, and 8 bases lay outside the gene matches. CDR3 length equals 17 residues. CDR1 is MGHRA and CDR2 is YSYEKL in the germline V gene.

Regarding this clone: Read coverage stops 3 residues before the CDR3 terminus; the germline J gene supplies the remainder. The gene calls are TRBV27 and TRBJ2-2; a possible D gene is TRBD2 (6 bases). The CDR3 has 13 residues. V lost 6 bases and J lost 7, with 12 bases in between. The germline V gene has CDR1 MNHEY and CDR2 SMNVEV (reference sequence). The DNA read from the CDR3 is TGTGCCAGCAGCCCAACTAGCTTCGGGGAG. Translating gives CASSPTSFGE. The whole CDR3 protein reads CASSPTSFGELFF.

As regards this clone: The CDR3 extends 3 residues past the end of the read, so its final part is completed from the germline J gene. J is TRBJ2-7 and V is TRBV6-2 or TRBV6-3, with TRBD2 as a possible D gene (6 bases). CDR1 and CDR2 (germline): MNHEY, SVGEGT. The CDR3 runs to 13 residues. V shed 5 bases and J shed 1 base, with 9 bases lying between them. The sequenced CDR3 bases are TGTGCCAGCAGTAGCGGGTTTTCCTACGAG. Encoded protein: CASSSGFSYE. From start to end, the CDR3 is CASSSGFSYEQYF.

With regard to this clone: Read data end 3 residues before the CDR3 end; the end is taken from the germline J gene. The chain has TRBV19 and TRBJ1-1; tentatively, D is TRBD1 (6 bases). The CDR3 has 15 amino acids. The V and J ends lost 4 bases and 1 base respectively, with 13 bases between them. Germline loops: CDR1 LNHDA, CDR2 SQIVND (reference sequence). This CDR3 is CASSRTAWGNTEAFF. CDR3 bases read: TGTGCCAGTAGTAGGACAGCTTGGGGGAACACTGAA.

On this clone itself: The read stops 3 residues short of the end of the CDR3; the missing end is completed from the germline J gene. The rearrangement joins TRBV27 to TRBJ2-7; D remains ambiguous. The germline gives CDR1 MNHEY, CDR2 SMNVEV (reference sequence). CDR3 length: 13 amino acids. Trimming took off 2 bases at V and 5 bases at J, with 10 bases between the two ends. The CDR3 spells CASSLTVKHEQYF. CDR3 DNA (partial): TGTGCCAGCAGTTTAACAGTAAAGCACGAG.

On this clone itself: The CDR3 end is not reached by the read, which stops 3 residues before it; the germline J gene fills it in. The genes are TRBV28 and TRBJ1-2; maybe TRBD1 (6 bases). The V gene's germline CDR1 is MDHEN and CDR2 SYDVKM. This CDR3 contains 15 residues. The CDR3 DNA, read in part, is TGTGCCAGCAGTTTATTGACAGGTATCTCCCTAGGC. Translated: CASSLLTGISLG. Given in full, the CDR3 is CASSLLTGISLGYTF.

CDR3 in amino acids: CASSLGGDIDEQYF. CDR3 DNA (partial): TGCGCCAGCAGCTTGGGAGGGGACATAGACGAG. This chain joins TRBV5-1 and TRBJ2-7; the D gene is possibly TRBD1 (6 bases). Sequencing ends 3 residues short of the CDR3 end; the germline J gene provides the rest. The CDR3 covers 14 residues. Trimming cost V 0 bases and J 5 bases, with 12 bases left between them. Germline CDR1 and CDR2: SGHRS and YFSETQ.

Note on this clone: The read is 3 residues too short to cover the CDR3 end, so that end is filled in from the germline J gene. The chain couples TRBV7-2 to TRBJ1-5; D unresolved. This CDR3 spans 13 amino acids. Trimming removed 6 bases at V and 0 bases at J, with 6 bases between. Looked up from germline, CDR1 is SGHTA and CDR2 is FQGNSA. CDR3 protein: CASRSNSNQPQHF. The CDR3 DNA, read in part, is TGTGCCAGCAGGTCCAATAGCAATCAGCCC.

Regarding this clone: The CDR3 goes on 3 residues after the read ends, and that part is filled in from the germline J gene. The genes are TRBV10-3 and TRBJ1-1, with 7 bases lining up with TRBD1. CDR1 is ENHRY and CDR2 is SYGVKD in the germline V gene. V shed 6 bases, J shed 4 bases, and the junction held 2 bases outside the gene matches. This CDR3 has 12 amino acids. The part of the CDR3 DNA that was read is TGTGCCATCAGGGGGACAGCCACTGAA. Its translation is CAIRGTATE. The CDR3 as a whole reads CAIRGTATEAFF.

Concerning this clone: Read data end 3 residues before the CDR3 end; the end is taken from the germline J gene. The rearrangement uses TRBV30 and TRBJ1-5; TRBD1 is a possible D gene (6 bases). V was clipped by 1 base and J by 3 bases, with 16 bases between them. Germline CDR1 reads GTSNPN; CDR2 reads SVGIG (reference sequence). The CDR3 totals 16 residues. The CDR3 reads CAWSAEITGLNQPQHF. The CDR3 bases that were read are TGTGCCTGGAGTGCAGAAATCACAGGGCTCAATCAGCCC. The complete variable domain, with remaining parts taken from reference TRBV30 and TRBJ1-5, reads SQTIHQWPATLVQPVGSPLSLECTVEGTSNPNLYWYRQAAGRGLQLLFYSVGIGQISSEVPQNLSASRPQDRQFILSSKKLLLSDSGFYLCAWSAEITGLNQPQHFGDGTRLSIL.

Comment on this clone: The sequenced fragment ends 3 residues before the CDR3 boundary, so the rest is inferred from the germline J gene. V is TRBV6-2 or TRBV6-3 and J is TRBJ2-1; D may be TRBD2 (5 bases). V was pared by 6 bases and J by 3 bases, with 9 bases between. Germline CDR1 reads MNHEY; CDR2 reads SVGEGT. The CDR3 is made up of 13 amino acids. The part of the CDR3 DNA that was read is TGTGCCAGCAGATGGACTGGCTACAATGAG. Its translation: CASRWTGYNE. The complete CDR3 reads CASRWTGYNEQFF.

The CDR3 region is CSVPFNYGYTF. Incomplete CDR3 DNA: TGCAGTGTTCCCTTTAACTATGGC. This chain connects TRBV20-1 to TRBJ1-2; D is uncertain. Read sequence stops 3 residues before the CDR3 end, and the germline J gene provides the missing end. This CDR3 is built from 11 residues. V gave up 7 bases and J gave up 1 base, with 7 bases separating them. Germline loops: CDR1 DFQATT, CDR2 SNEGSKA (reference sequence).

On this clone itself: The read is 3 residues too short to cover the CDR3 end, so that end is filled in from the germline J gene. The V gene is TRBV4-2, the J gene TRBJ2-3; TRBD2 aligns across 10 bases. The CDR3 runs 16 residues. Germline assignment: CDR1 LGHNA and CDR2 YNFKEQ. Losses at the gene ends were 0 bases for V and 1 base for J; bases not matched to a gene: 1. The CDR3 DNA, read in part, is TGTGCCAGCAGCCAAGATCTAGCGGGAGGCACAGATACG. It encodes CASSQDLAGGTDT. The whole CDR3 protein is CASSQDLAGGTDTQYF.